What follows describes a single T cell receptor (beta chain). A few counts support this clone. It has no known antigen specificity. Nothing much larger sits one base from this clone, and base qualities are not available. V sheds 1 base and J sheds 6 bases, leaving 15 bases between their ends. CDR1 and CDR2 are drawn from the germline V gene (reference sequence): GTSNPN, SVGIG. Its CDR3 holds 14 amino acids, cysteine through phenylalanine. Left in the record is the CDR3 DNA by itself, 42 bases read in frame from the first base. Each collaborating institution followed its own protocols to collect whole blood in K2EDTA tubes. For TCRbeta analysis, collaborator samples were shipped as frozen whole blood, as isolated PBMCs, or as DNA extracted from either sample type. The immunoSEQ Assay, a bias-controlled multiplex PCR, was used to amplify TCRbeta CDR3 regions from genomic DNA. As for the authors' bioinformatics: Nucleated cell counts per sample were estimated from amplification of reference gene primers within the assay. Sequence reads were collapsed and filtered to measure the absolute abundance of every unique TCRbeta CDR3 rearrangement. For each sample, productive Simpson clonality was calculated as the square root of Simpson's diversity index across productive rearrangements. TCRdb retrieved this table from immuneACCESS and kept in-frame rearrangements only. Not all clones are present; in checked studies, unresolved V genes account for under half, and no reason is known for the remainder. That table furnishes V, J and clone size, whereas the DNA furnished D and trimming. Counted in this sample were under 130,000 clones; approximately 88% of them appeared once. More than 10% of the sample goes to the ten largest clones.

The data are from a study of blood T cell repertoires in COVID-19 (dated by TCRdb to 2018 to 2020). Regarding the study in general: Samples from collaborators originated in the United States, Italy and Spain and spanned both the acute and convalescent phases of COVID-19. The repertoires were released in a freely available public database meant as a resource for research on the immune response to SARS-CoV-2. Where available, HLA class I and class II types were obtained from metadata supplied by the sample provider rather than from assay-based typing. The samples were drawn from two sources: the first 160 participants of the ongoing ImmuneRACE study, and 1,254 subjects contributed by 6 global collaborators. A de-identified subject ID, COVID-19 status, age in years and sex were almost always included in the sample metadata. The prospective study material was composed of cDNA or gDNA derived from T cells, B-cell-depleted T cells, or PBMCs. The dataset comprised deeply sampled blood TCRbeta repertoires from subjects exposed to, actively infected with, or recovered from COVID-19. The paper's findings and limits, for the study overall: How much clinical and demographic metadata was included differed by source and by participant, and the metadata was provided uncurated.

The TCR sequence derives from a human donor in a cohort sampled during active COVID-19. The sample consisted of peripheral blood. This chain joins TRBV30 to TRBJ1-1; the D gene is possibly TRBD1, with 5 bases matching. The CDR3 region reads CAWSAGVLKSEAFF. The nucleotide sequence is given as TGTGCCTGGAGTGCGGGGGTCCTGAAGTCTGAAGCTTTCTTT.